The rows below give T cell receptor beta chains drawn from one sample of a study of cytomegalovirus exposure and HLA in healthy donors. Profiled with immunoSEQ multiplex PCR; TCRdb holds only in-frame clones, not every one. The sample lists about 140,000 clones, around 85% occurring once. Sequenced: PBMCs. The receptors stem from a woman aged 30 to 39 in good health and CMV-seronegative. The CDR3 runs from the conserved cysteine through the conserved F or W. D genes are given only for firm matches. The size field is filled for only some rows; it gives once, few, many or a size class.

-	TRBV5-1	-	TRBJ2-7	CASSLAVSTPAGYEQYF	TGCGCCAGCAGCTTGGCTGTCTCGACTCCGGCTGGGTACGAGCAGTACTTC
-	TRBV19	-	TRBJ1-2	CASSMGLRENYGYTF	TGTGCCAGTAGTATGGGCCTCAGGGAAAACTATGGCTACACCTTC
-	TRBV7-2	-	TRBJ2-7	CASSLAWSSYEQYF	TGTGCCAGCAGCTTAGCGTGGAGCTCCTACGAGCAGTACTTC
-	TRBV5-5	-	TRBJ1-5	CASSQLGGFNSNQPQHF	TGTGCCAGCAGCCAATTGGGAGGATTCAATAGCAATCAGCCCCAGCATTTT
TRBD2	TRBV7-9	-	TRBJ2-7	CASSLPARGGKDQYF	TGTGCCAGCAGCTTACCAGCGCGGGGGGGTAAGGATCAGTACTTC
-	TRBV9	-	TRBJ2-2	CASSQVVIGELFF	TGTGCCAGCAGCCAGGTAGTGATCGGGGAGCTGTTTTTT
-	TRBV30	-	TRBJ2-3	CAWRSGTAWDTQYF	TGTGCCTGGAGATCCGGGACTGCATGGGATACGCAGTATTTT
-	TRBV4-1	-	TRBJ2-3	CASSQETRRGTDTQYF	TGCGCCAGCAGCCAAGAAACCCGCCGAGGGACAGATACGCAGTATTTT
TRBD1	TRBV5-3	-	TRBJ2-7	CARSRRTGGGSVSRHRYEQYF	TGTGCCAGAAGCCGCAGGACAGGGGGGGGATCGGTCTCTCGCCATCGGTACGAGCAGTACTTC
TRBD1	TRBV6-1	few	TRBJ1-1	CASSFRGQGEAFF	TGTGCCAGCAGTTTCAGGGGGCAGGGTGAAGCTTTCTTT
TRBD2	TRBV19	once	TRBJ2-1	CASKQVAGGDEQFF	TGTGCCAGTAAGCAGGTAGCGGGAGGGGATGAGCAGTTCTTC
-	TRBV11-2	-	TRBJ1-6	CASSLGLRNSPLHF	TGTGCCAGCAGCTTAGGACTGCGGAATTCACCCCTCCACTTT
-	TRBV6-4	-	TRBJ2-5	CASPYVETQYF	TGTGCCAGCCCGTATGTAGAGACCCAGTACTTC
-	TRBV15	few	TRBJ2-5	CATSRSQETQYF	TGTGCCACCAGCAGATCTCAAGAGACCCAGTACTTC
TRBD1	TRBV12-5	-	TRBJ2-7	CASGYSVTGIYEQYF	TGTGCTAGTGGTTACTCTGTGACAGGGATCTACGAGCAGTACTTC
-	TRBV6-6	-	TRBJ2-5	CASSNFMYQETQYF	TGTGCCAGCAGTAACTTTATGTACCAAGAGACCCAGTACTTC
TRBD2	TRBV5-1	-	TRBJ2-5	CASCPSGGPETQYF	TGCGCCAGCTGCCCTAGCGGGGGGCCGGAGACCCAGTACTTC
-	TRBV5-1	-	TRBJ1-6	CASSLVTGNSPLHF	TGCGCCAGCAGCTTGGTAACAGGCAATTCACCCCTCCACTTT
-	TRBV28	-	TRBJ2-1	CASSFRGAPRNEQFF	TGTGCCAGCAGTTTTCGGGGGGCGCCGAGGAATGAGCAGTTCTTC
TRBD2	TRBV4-1	few	TRBJ2-7	CASSQGTSASSYEQYF	TGCGCCAGCAGCCAAGGGACTAGCGCCAGCTCCTACGAGCAGTACTTC
-	TRBV5-6	-	TRBJ2-3	CASSRLYGGTLTDTQYF	TGTGCCAGCTCACGGCTGTACGGGGGAACTTTAACAGATACGCAGTATTTT
-	TRBV7-8	-	TRBJ2-5	CASSADTARETQYF	TGTGCCAGCAGCGCCGACACGGCGAGAGAGACCCAGTACTTC
TRBD1	TRBV7-9	-	TRBJ2-2	CASSVSPSVTGGVGELFF	TGTGCCAGCAGCGTTAGCCCTTCCGTGACAGGGGGTGTCGGGGAGCTGTTTTTT
TRBD1	TRBV19	few	TRBJ1-1	CASSAAGTVTEAFF	TGTGCCAGTAGTGCCGCGGGGACAGTCACTGAAGCTTTCTTT
-	TRBV18	-	TRBJ2-3	CASASRIRVQTDTQYF	TGTGCCAGCGCCTCCAGAATCAGGGTTCAAACAGATACGCAGTATTTT
-	TRBV11-2	-	TRBJ2-7	CASSPGFEQYF	TGTGCCAGCAGTCCAGGGTTCGAGCAGTACTTC
-	TRBV11-2	-	TRBJ1-4	CASSLYAGAHEKLFF	TGTGCCAGCAGCTTATACGCAGGGGCTCATGAAAAACTGTTTTTT
-	TRBV23-1	-	TRBJ2-1	CASSQSCGNRFDEQFF	TGCGCCAGCAGTCAATCGTGCGGGAATCGATTTGATGAGCAGTTCTTC
-	TRBV27	-	TRBJ2-1	CASSPDLYNEQFF	TGTGCCAGCAGTCCGGACTTGTACAATGAGCAGTTCTTC
TRBD1	TRBV27	-	TRBJ1-2	CASSPWDRGPYGYTF	TGTGCCAGCAGTCCGTGGGACAGGGGACCCTATGGCTACACCTTC
-	TRBV10-3	-	TRBJ2-7	CAISGDTSYEQYF	TGTGCCATCAGTGGAGACACCTCCTACGAGCAGTACTTC
-	TRBV6-6	-	TRBJ1-1	CASSRDRTVNTEAFF	TGTGCCAGTTCACGGGATCGGACCGTGAACACTGAAGCTTTCTTT
TRBD2	TRBV27	-	TRBJ2-1	CASSPGLAGVEQFF	TGTGCCAGCAGTCCGGGACTAGCGGGAGTTGAGCAGTTCTTC
TRBD1	TRBV13	-	TRBJ2-1	CASSSGGTGAYNEQFF	TGTGCCAGCAGCTCAGGTGGGACAGGGGCCTACAATGAGCAGTTCTTC
TRBD1	TRBV5-1	-	TRBJ1-2	CASSLGGGVNYGYTF	TGCGCCAGCAGCTTGGGAGGGGGCGTTAACTATGGCTACACCTTC
-	TRBV7-9	-	TRBJ1-2	CASSLDPYSARIF	TGTGCCAGCAGCTTAGATCCATATTCGGCCAGGATATTC
-	TRBV7-9	-	TRBJ1-2	CASSLDLGPSYGYTF	TGTGCCAGCAGCTTAGATCTGGGCCCCAGCTATGGCTACACCTTC
TRBD1	TRBV5-1	few	TRBJ1-4	CASSLGTGGGKLFF	TGCGCCAGCAGCTTGGGGACAGGGGGGGGAAAACTGTTTTTT
-	TRBV2	-	TRBJ1-2	CASSPQGHGYTF	TGTGCCAGCAGTCCTCAGGGGCATGGCTACACCTTC
-	TRBV30	-	TRBJ2-2	CAWSGGQRPGELFF	TGTGCCTGGAGTGGGGGGCAGAGACCCGGGGAGCTGTTTTTT
TRBD2	TRBV9	-	TRBJ2-1	CASSVGGGGAGNEQFF	TGTGCCAGCAGCGTAGGGGGCGGGGGGGCCGGGAATGAGCAGTTCTTC
-	TRBV12-5	-	TRBJ1-1	CASGTFDSEAFF	TGTGCTAGTGGCACTTTTGACAGTGAAGCTTTCTTT